This note documents a single T cell receptor beta chain sequence. Its antigen is as yet unknown. The study made its TRB cDNA libraries by 5' RACE, adding UMI labels. TCRdb reanalyzed the 5' RACE reads, giving one entry per CDR3 protein sequence and no DNA. Reported are about 120,000 distinct CDR3 sequences; the ten largest clones contain less than 0.4%. The CDR3 is made up of 15 amino acids. In germline, CDR1 is MDHEN, CDR2 SYDVKM. This sample stems from a study of CXCR3-negative and CXCR3-positive naive CD8 T cells. Study results and caveats: Diversity was high in both naive subsets and much lower in memory cells. CXCR3-negative and CXCR3-positive naive cells shared comparable TRBV-TRBJ usage, but memory cells did not. The majority of assays used fresh PBMCs, and CXCR3 expression partially decreased after cryopreservation. CXCR3-negative naive cells had less hydrophobic TRB CDR3s than did CXCR3-positive naive cells.

Naive CD8+ T cells showed CD45RO-CCR7+CD27+CD95-. The chain combines TRBV28 with TRBJ2-7; TCRdb's D call of TRBD1 is untestable without DNA. The source material was naive CXCR3+ CD8+ T cells from blood. Subset here: CD45RO-CCR7+CD27+CD95- naive CD8+ T cells expressing CXCR3 (TNR3+). The TCR originated in a human donor in good health. Some clones in this sample may be carry-over from other donors' samples. Here the CDR3 reads CASSLSGGTSYEQYF.